Included here is one TCR beta chain sequence, with context. Its specificity is unknown. The data were taken from a study of T cells after yellow fever vaccination. The CDR3 loop spans 13 amino acids. V lost 0 bases, J lost 9 bases, and 11 bases lay in between. Germline V lookup: CDR1 SGHTA, CDR2 FQGNSA. Findings and caveats of the study: Bulk-population clonotypes that are abundant could appear as contaminants in FACS-sorted repertoires. Most primary-vaccination clones recurred post-booster (approximately 96% CD4, over 70% CD8).

TCR cDNA was made by 5'RACE template switching, adding a universal primer site and UMIs. TCRdb reprocessed the 5' RACE reads with MiXCR, giving one entry per CDR3 protein. The data hold fewer than 650,000 distinct CDR3 sequences, with around a fifth observed a single time. This material consisted of PBMCs, taken about 20 days after the first yellow fever vaccination. This clonotype originated in a man between 18 and 35 years old who received the YFV17D yellow fever vaccine. This chain joins TRBV7-2 and TRBJ2-5; tentatively, D is TRBD2 (6 bases). The CDR3: CASSLAPRESQYF. For the CDR3, the DNA is TGTGCCAGCAGCTTAGCGCCCCGGGAGTCCCAGTACTTC.